This is a list of T cell receptor beta chains from one sample in a study of cytomegalovirus exposure and HLA in healthy donors. Sequencing was performed with immunoSEQ multiplex PCR; in TCRdb, only in-frame clones are kept and a portion is missing. Of over 70,000 clones in the sample, 70% to 90% were seen once. What was sequenced was PBMCs. The receptor set was obtained from a man aged 18-30 years in good health and CMV-seronegative. The CDR3 runs from the conserved cysteine through the conserved F or W. The D gene is left open where the match is weak. The size of a clone is reported for some rows only, either as once, few or many, or as a class for expanded clones.

j_gene: TRBJ2-7
abundance: .
v_gene: TRBV12-5
d_gene: TRBD1
CDR3aa: CASVVGQGVQEQYF
CDR3nt: TGTGCTAGTGTAGTCGGACAGGGGGTTCAAGAGCAGTACTTC

j_gene: TRBJ2-1
abundance: .
v_gene: TRBV5-1
d_gene: TRBD2
CDR3aa: CASSPGLGLAGGTYNEQFF
CDR3nt: TGCGCCAGCAGCCCCGGGTTGGGACTAGCGGGGGGGACCTACAATGAGCAGTTCTTC

j_gene: TRBJ2-6
abundance: .
v_gene: TRBV5-1
d_gene: .
CDR3aa: CASSYGQLTGANVLTF
CDR3nt: TGCGCCAGCAGCTACGGACAGCTGACTGGGGCCAACGTCCTGACTTTC

j_gene: TRBJ2-1
abundance: once
v_gene: TRBV29-1
d_gene: TRBD1
CDR3aa: CSVERDRGYNEQFF
CDR3nt: TGCAGCGTTGAAAGGGACAGGGGGTACAATGAGCAGTTCTTC

j_gene: TRBJ2-1
abundance: .
v_gene: TRBV6-1
d_gene: .
CDR3aa: CASSELGTAGGNEQFF
CDR3nt: TGTGCCAGCAGTGAACTCGGCACCGCGGGCGGCAATGAGCAGTTCTTC

j_gene: TRBJ1-5
abundance: .
v_gene: TRBV28
d_gene: .
CDR3aa: CASSLTAQPQHF
CDR3nt: TGTGCCAGCAGTCTCACAGCTCAGCCCCAGCATTTT

j_gene: TRBJ2-7
abundance: .
v_gene: TRBV6-1
d_gene: .
CDR3aa: CASSEGGRVPEQYF
CDR3nt: TGTGCCAGCAGTGAAGGTGGCAGGGTACCCGAGCAGTACTTC

j_gene: TRBJ2-7
abundance: few
v_gene: TRBV21-1
d_gene: .
CDR3aa: CASSKGRTDYPHSYEQYF
CDR3nt: TGTGCCAGCAGCAAAGGTAGGACAGACTACCCGCATTCTTACGAGCAGTACTTC

j_gene: TRBJ1-6
abundance: .
v_gene: TRBV7-9
d_gene: .
CDR3aa: CASSLDRLNSPLHF
CDR3nt: TGTGCCAGCAGCCTCGACAGACTTAATTCACCCCTCCACTTT

j_gene: TRBJ1-1
abundance: .
v_gene: TRBV27
d_gene: TRBD1
CDR3aa: CASSLSLGQGNTEAFF
CDR3nt: TGTGCCAGCAGTTTATCTTTAGGACAGGGGAACACTGAAGCTTTCTTT